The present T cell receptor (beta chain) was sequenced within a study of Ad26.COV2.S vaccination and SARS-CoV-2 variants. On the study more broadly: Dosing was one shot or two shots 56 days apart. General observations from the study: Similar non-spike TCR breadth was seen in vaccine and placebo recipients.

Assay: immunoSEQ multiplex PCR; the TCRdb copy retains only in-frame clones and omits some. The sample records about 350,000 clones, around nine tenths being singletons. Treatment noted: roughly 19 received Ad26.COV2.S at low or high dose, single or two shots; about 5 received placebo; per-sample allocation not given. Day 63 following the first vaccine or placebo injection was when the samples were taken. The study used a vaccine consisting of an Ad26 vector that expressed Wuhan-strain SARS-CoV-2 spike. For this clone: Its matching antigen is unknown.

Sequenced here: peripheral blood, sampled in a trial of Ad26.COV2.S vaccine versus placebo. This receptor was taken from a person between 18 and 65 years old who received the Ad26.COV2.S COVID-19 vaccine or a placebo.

In nucleotides, the CDR3 is TGTGCCAGTAGTATGCCTGAAGGGTACAATCAGCCCCAGCATTTT. This translates into CASSMPEGYNQPQHF. The chain links TRBV19 to TRBJ1-5; D gene unclear. The CDR3 spans 15 residues. Looked up from germline, CDR1 is LNHDA and CDR2 is SQIVND (reference sequence). The germline V and J ends were trimmed by 3 bases and 3 bases, with 12 bases remaining between them. The full variable domain, completed using reference TRBV19 and TRBJ1-5, is DGGITQSPKYLFRKEGQNVTLSCEQNLNHDAMYWYRQDPGQGLRLIYYSQIVNDFQKGDIAEGYSVSREKKESFPLTVTSAQKNPTAFYLCASSMPEGYNQPQHFGDGTRLSIL.